Listed below are T cell receptor beta chains from one sample, sequenced in a study of regulatory T cells in long-lasting Graves disease. TCRdb reprocessed the multiplex PCR reads via MiXCR and lists one record per CDR3 protein. This table has 390,000 or so distinct CDR3 sequences, approximately 10% appearing once. A further study also used this sample, focusing on T cells in Graves' hyperthyroidism and ophthalmopathy.

The sample consisted of peripheral blood mononuclear cells (PBMCs), taken at new diagnosis, from a patient treated with antithyroid drugs. Every receptor here comes from a woman between 18 and 29 years old with Graves disease. The CDR3 runs from the conserved cysteine through the conserved F or W. A D gene is named only where the DNA matches it firmly. Clone size is stated in some rows and not others, as once, few, many or a class when expanded.

v_gene: TRBV20-1
j_gene: TRBJ1-5
d_gene: NA
abundance: NA
CDR3aa: CSASSRGSLTLSNQPQHF
CDR3nt: TGCAGTGCTAGCTCTAGGGGTTCCCTCACTTTAAGCAATCAGCCCCAGCATTTT

v_gene: TRBV15
j_gene: TRBJ1-4
d_gene: NA
abundance: few
CDR3aa: CATSRDWGGVKEKLFF
CDR3nt: TGTGCCACCAGCAGAGATTGGGGGGGGGTCAAAGAAAAACTGTTTTTT

v_gene: TRBV7-8
j_gene: TRBJ2-3
d_gene: NA
abundance: many
CDR3aa: CASSLGYIGTDTQYF
CDR3nt: TGTGCCAGCAGCTTAGGGTATATCGGGACAGATACGCAGTATTTT

v_gene: TRBV12-3/TRBV12-4
j_gene: TRBJ2-1
d_gene: NA
abundance: many
CDR3aa: CASSPPLGNEQFF
CDR3nt: TGTGCCAGCAGTCCCCCCTTGGGCAATGAGCAGTTCTTC

v_gene: TRBV6-1
j_gene: TRBJ2-1
d_gene: TRBD2
abundance: many
CDR3aa: CASREAGGAYNEQFF
CDR3nt: TGTGCCAGCAGAGAAGCGGGGGGGGCCTACAATGAGCAGTTCTTC

v_gene: TRBV5-1
j_gene: TRBJ2-3
d_gene: TRBD1
abundance: many
CDR3aa: CASSLRDRAMGDTQYF
CDR3nt: TGCGCCAGCAGCCTAAGGGACAGGGCAATGGGAGATACGCAGTATTTT

v_gene: TRBV20-1
j_gene: TRBJ2-3
d_gene: NA
abundance: few
CDR3aa: CSARIWTDTQYF
CDR3nt: TGCAGTGCTAGGATATGGACAGATACGCAGTATTTT

v_gene: TRBV7-2
j_gene: TRBJ2-1
d_gene: NA
abundance: many
CDR3aa: CASSLSALGEQFF
CDR3nt: TGTGCCAGCAGCTTATCTGCATTGGGCGAGCAGTTCTTC

v_gene: TRBV7-2
j_gene: TRBJ1-4
d_gene: NA
abundance: many
CDR3aa: CASSWRGGEEKLFF
CDR3nt: TGTGCCAGCAGCTGGCGGGGAGGGGAGGAAAAACTGTTTTTT

v_gene: TRBV7-8
j_gene: TRBJ2-2
d_gene: TRBD1
abundance: few
CDR3aa: CASSEFPGTDNTGELFF
CDR3nt: TGTGCCAGCAGCGAATTTCCCGGGACAGACAACACCGGGGAGCTGTTTTTT

v_gene: TRBV7-2
j_gene: TRBJ2-1
d_gene: NA
abundance: many
CDR3aa: CASSFLADKGDEQFF
CDR3nt: TGTGCCAGCAGCTTCCTCGCGGACAAGGGGGATGAGCAGTTCTTC

v_gene: TRBV20-1
j_gene: TRBJ1-1
d_gene: NA
abundance: NA
CDR3aa: CSALDRNTEAFF
CDR3nt: TGCAGTGCTCTCGACAGGAACACTGAAGCTTTCTTT

v_gene: TRBV27
j_gene: TRBJ2-1
d_gene: TRBD1
abundance: few
CDR3aa: CASSGDRTNNEQFF
CDR3nt: TGTGCCAGCAGTGGGGACAGGACAAACAATGAGCAGTTCTTC

v_gene: TRBV11-2
j_gene: TRBJ1-5
d_gene: NA
abundance: few
CDR3aa: CASSSQEALGQPQHF
CDR3nt: TGTGCCAGCAGCTCACAGGAAGCCCTGGGGCAGCCCCAGCATTTT

v_gene: TRBV3-1
j_gene: TRBJ1-5
d_gene: NA
abundance: many
CDR3aa: CASSQGIGYNQPQHF
CDR3nt: TGTGCCAGCAGCCAAGGCATAGGGTACAATCAGCCCCAGCATTTT

v_gene: TRBV6-9
j_gene: TRBJ2-5
d_gene: TRBD1
abundance: many
CDR3aa: CASSYEGAETQYF
CDR3nt: TGTGCCAGCAGTTACGAGGGGGCAGAGACCCAGTACTTC

v_gene: TRBV30
j_gene: TRBJ1-2
d_gene: NA
abundance: many
CDR3aa: CAWSVWRGENGYTF
CDR3nt: TGTGCCTGGAGTGTATGGAGGGGCGAAAATGGCTACACCTTC

v_gene: TRBV2
j_gene: TRBJ2-3
d_gene: NA
abundance: many
CDR3aa: CASSALPPHTFPTDTQYF
CDR3nt: TGTGCCAGCTCTGCACTCCCTCCCCACACTTTTCCCACAGATACGCAGTATTTT

v_gene: TRBV7-9
j_gene: TRBJ1-2
d_gene: NA
abundance: many
CDR3aa: CASSLGGRTAGYTF
CDR3nt: TGTGCCAGCAGCTTAGGCGGACGGACCGCGGGCTACACCTTC

v_gene: TRBV7-2
j_gene: TRBJ2-5
d_gene: NA
abundance: many
CDR3aa: CASSVYRGERETQYF
CDR3nt: TGTGCCAGCAGCGTATACCGCGGGGAGCGGGAGACCCAGTACTTC

v_gene: TRBV28
j_gene: TRBJ2-4
d_gene: NA
abundance: many
CDR3aa: CASSSALAKNIQYF
CDR3nt: TGTGCCAGCAGTTCGGCGCTGGCCAAAAACATTCAGTACTTC

v_gene: TRBV27
j_gene: TRBJ1-5
d_gene: TRBD1
abundance: many
CDR3aa: CASSSKDRVSQPQHF
CDR3nt: TGTGCCAGCAGTTCGAAAGACAGGGTGAGTCAGCCCCAGCATTTT

v_gene: TRBV20-1
j_gene: TRBJ2-3
d_gene: NA
abundance: many
CDR3aa: CSASPTGHSTDTQYF
CDR3nt: TGCAGTGCTAGCCCCACAGGGCATAGCACAGATACGCAGTATTTT

v_gene: TRBV7-6
j_gene: TRBJ1-1
d_gene: NA
abundance: many
CDR3aa: CASSLEAGSSTEAFF
CDR3nt: TGTGCCAGCAGCTTAGAGGCTGGTTCGAGCACTGAAGCTTTCTTT

v_gene: TRBV29-1
j_gene: TRBJ1-4
d_gene: NA
abundance: NA
CDR3aa: CSVFEAGELFF
CDR3nt: TGCAGCGTTTTTGAGGCAGGGGAACTGTTTTTT

v_gene: TRBV7-2
j_gene: TRBJ2-7
d_gene: NA
abundance: many
CDR3aa: CASSLRSGVDEQYF
CDR3nt: TGTGCCAGCAGCTTACGATCCGGAGTCGACGAGCAGTACTTC

v_gene: TRBV20-1
j_gene: TRBJ2-3
d_gene: TRBD2
abundance: few
CDR3aa: CSARGGAGASDTQYF
CDR3nt: TGCAGTGCTAGAGGTGGGGCGGGAGCCTCAGATACGCAGTATTTT

v_gene: TRBV5-1
j_gene: TRBJ2-7
d_gene: TRBD2
abundance: many
CDR3aa: CASNYGTSSEQYF
CDR3nt: TGCGCCAGCAACTACGGGACTAGCAGCGAGCAGTACTTC

v_gene: TRBV7-2
j_gene: TRBJ1-1
d_gene: NA
abundance: many
CDR3aa: CASGFTEAFF
CDR3nt: TGTGCCAGCGGATTTACTGAAGCTTTCTTT

v_gene: TRBV7-6
j_gene: TRBJ2-7
d_gene: TRBD2
abundance: many
CDR3aa: CASSKAGGPRYEQYF
CDR3nt: TGTGCCAGCAGTAAGGCGGGAGGCCCTAGGTACGAGCAGTACTTC

v_gene: TRBV5-1
j_gene: TRBJ1-4
d_gene: NA
abundance: NA
CDR3aa: CASSLEPPENEKLFF
CDR3nt: TGCGCCAGCAGCTTGGAACCTCCGGAAAATGAAAAACTGTTTTTT

v_gene: TRBV4-2
j_gene: TRBJ1-2
d_gene: TRBD1
abundance: many
CDR3aa: CASSQAGTGNYGYTF
CDR3nt: TGTGCCAGCAGCCAAGCCGGGACAGGGAACTATGGCTACACCTTC

v_gene: TRBV10-3
j_gene: TRBJ1-1
d_gene: NA
abundance: many
CDR3aa: CAISETSDRQQTTEAFF
CDR3nt: TGTGCCATCAGTGAGACGAGCGATCGACAACAGACCACTGAAGCTTTCTTT

v_gene: TRBV18
j_gene: TRBJ2-1
d_gene: NA
abundance: many
CDR3aa: CASSPDTVWNEQFF
CDR3nt: TGTGCCAGCTCACCGGATACGGTGTGGAATGAGCAGTTCTTC

v_gene: TRBV7-2
j_gene: TRBJ1-5
d_gene: TRBD1
abundance: many
CDR3aa: CASSFWTGGSNQPQHF
CDR3nt: TGTGCCAGCAGCTTCTGGACAGGGGGCTCCAATCAGCCCCAGCATTTT

v_gene: TRBV20-1
j_gene: TRBJ2-1
d_gene: TRBD2
abundance: many
CDR3aa: CSAAGLAGSYSGDEQFF
CDR3nt: TGCAGTGCCGCGGGACTAGCGGGGAGCTATAGTGGGGATGAGCAGTTCTTC

v_gene: TRBV6-1
j_gene: TRBJ1-1
d_gene: NA
abundance: NA
CDR3aa: CASMRELNTEAFF
CDR3nt: TGTGCCAGCATGAGAGAACTGAACACTGAAGCTTTCTTT

v_gene: TRBV6-2/TRBV6-3
j_gene: TRBJ2-1
d_gene: NA
abundance: many
CDR3aa: CASRPRAGDQLKSYNEQFF
CDR3nt: TGTGCCAGCAGACCCCGGGCAGGGGACCAGCTCAAATCCTACAATGAGCAGTTCTTC

v_gene: TRBV30
j_gene: TRBJ1-2
d_gene: TRBD1
abundance: many
CDR3aa: CAWSAGTGDDYTF
CDR3nt: TGTGCCTGGAGTGCCGGGACAGGGGACGACTACACCTTC

v_gene: TRBV6-1
j_gene: TRBJ1-1
d_gene: NA
abundance: many
CDR3aa: CASGYSLNTEAFF
CDR3nt: TGTGCCAGCGGGTACAGTTTGAACACTGAAGCTTTCTTT

v_gene: TRBV5-1
j_gene: TRBJ2-2
d_gene: NA
abundance: few
CDR3aa: CASSLGRARNTGELFF
CDR3nt: TGCGCCAGCAGCTTGGGTCGGGCCCGGAACACCGGGGAGCTGTTTTTT

v_gene: TRBV3-1
j_gene: TRBJ1-1
d_gene: NA
abundance: many
CDR3aa: CASSQGTENTEAFF
CDR3nt: TGTGCCAGCAGCCAAGGGACGGAGAACACTGAAGCTTTCTTT

v_gene: TRBV28
j_gene: TRBJ2-7
d_gene: TRBD1
abundance: many
CDR3aa: CASSPRDRVGGQYF
CDR3nt: TGTGCCAGCAGTCCCAGGGACAGGGTCGGTGGGCAGTACTTC

v_gene: TRBV13
j_gene: TRBJ2-7
d_gene: TRBD1
abundance: few
CDR3aa: CASSSQGAGTYEQYF
CDR3nt: TGTGCCAGCAGCTCACAGGGGGCTGGAACCTACGAGCAGTACTTC

v_gene: TRBV7-8
j_gene: TRBJ1-4
d_gene: NA
abundance: many
CDR3aa: CASSSVGVSTNEKLFF
CDR3nt: TGTGCCAGCAGCTCCGTAGGGGTGTCAACTAATGAAAAACTGTTTTTT

v_gene: TRBV10-3
j_gene: TRBJ2-3
d_gene: NA
abundance: few
CDR3aa: CATGPTDTQYF
CDR3nt: TGTGCCACCGGGCCCACAGATACGCAGTATTTT

v_gene: TRBV15
j_gene: TRBJ1-5
d_gene: TRBD1
abundance: few
CDR3aa: CATSSQGGLEPQHF
CDR3nt: TGTGCCACCAGTAGCCAGGGGGGACTGGAGCCCCAGCATTTT

v_gene: TRBV12-3/TRBV12-4
j_gene: TRBJ1-2
d_gene: NA
abundance: many
CDR3aa: CASRYGTLDGYTF
CDR3nt: TGTGCCAGCAGATACGGGACTTTAGATGGCTACACCTTC

v_gene: TRBV29-1
j_gene: TRBJ2-6
d_gene: NA
abundance: NA
CDR3aa: CSVGNFSGANVLTF
CDR3nt: TGCAGCGTTGGGAACTTCTCTGGGGCCAACGTCCTGACTTTC

v_gene: TRBV6-5
j_gene: TRBJ1-2
d_gene: TRBD1
abundance: few
CDR3aa: CASSYFAGQGTISYGYTF
CDR3nt: TGTGCCAGCAGTTACTTTGCTGGACAGGGTACTATCAGCTATGGCTACACCTTC